Given below is one T cell receptor (beta chain) in context. Ten or more counts support this clonotype. The antigen this receptor binds is unknown. One base away there is no much larger clone; base qualities are not given. The source of the sample is a study of T cells in Graves' hyperthyroidism and ophthalmopathy (dated by TCRdb to about 2019). Notes on the research overall: Peripheral blood was collected at initial diagnosis, before any treatment. TCR Vbeta CDR3 sequencing of some 140 peripheral blood samples (approximately 44 ophthalmopathy, some 75 hyperthyroidism and some 17 progressor patients) is reported in the paper. The study also compared thyroid tissue and blood T-cell repertoires from over 5 Graves' hyperthyroidism patients. Prospective prediction of ophthalmopathy was tested in an independent validation cohort consisting of some 20 hyperthyroidism patients and around 17 patients who later progressed to ophthalmopathy. A discovery cohort of about 95 patients, 43 with Graves' ophthalmopathy and under 60 with stable Graves' hyperthyroidism, was used to find distinguishing TCR V-J signatures. After sampling, hyperthyroidism patients received methimazole starting at 30 mg daily, and ophthalmopathy patients received high-dose intravenous methylprednisolone. For training and testing, the roughly 100 patients in the discovery cohort were randomly divided in a 7:3 ratio. Results and caveats for the whole study, not just this receptor: Sample size was not statistically predetermined, and blinding of investigators to group allocation was not performed. During validation, the model predicted progression to ophthalmopathy a median of around 6 months ahead of onset, with more than 60% sensitivity and about 75% specificity. Most expanded thyroid clonotypes (frequency above 0.001) were also found in blood, which suggests that blood repertoires may mirror thyroid immune responses. Ophthalmopathy was separated from stable hyperthyroidism by a 13 V-J signature model, with roughly 88% sensitivity and about 81% specificity obtained in cross-validation and 80%/75% obtained in testing.

The CDR3 runs 15 amino acids, cysteine and phenylalanine included. Only CDR3 DNA is held: 45 bases, read in frame from base 1. According to the germline V gene, CDR1 reads MDHEN and CDR2 reads SYDVKM. V and J are trimmed by 3 bases and 7 bases, and the gene matches miss 8 bases of the junction. Moderately to severely active disease, a Clinical Activity Score of at least 3, a NOSPECS grade of at least 4, and a duration under 3 months were present in ophthalmopathy patients. Patients with uncontrolled infections, other autoimmune diseases, pregnancy or lactation were excluded. Diagnoses were based on clinical symptoms, serum thyroxine and TRAb, thyroid ultrasound and orbital computed tomography. PBMCs were isolated from more than 8 ml of fresh peripheral blood by Ficoll-Paque density gradient centrifugation. Total RNA was extracted with Trizol reagent, and quality was checked on an Agilent 2100 Bioanalyzer.

The TCR beta CDR3 regions were amplified from RNA transcripts. A first-round RT-PCR of the TCR CDR3 used the HTBI primer set with the Qiagen OneStep RT-PCR kit. A second multiplex PCR round built the libraries, followed by size selection and purification. Sequencing of the libraries was done on an Illumina HiSeq2000 using paired-end 100 bp reads. The paper's data handling went like this. SOAPnuke was used to process the raw data, with reads discarded if the reads contained adapters or uncalled bases, had a mean Phred below 15, or lacked an exact constant-primer or identifier match. COPE v1.2.5 was used to merge high-quality paired reads, and clonotypes were defined as unique nucleotide sequences. Clonotypes were aligned to IMGT TRBV, TRBD and TRBJ reference segments using MiTCR v1.1. Only V-J combinations with frequency above 0.0001, covering 99.2% of repertoires, were analysed. The TCS score was defined as the ratio of F50 (clonal expansion) to E x V (chaos), calculated using BLOSUM62-based TCRdist between CDR3 peptides within each V-J. Welch's t-statistics and random forest reduced 500 to 650 V-J features to 10 to 15, which were used in a naive Bayes classifier (R e1071). TCRdb ran its own pipeline on the public reads, namely fastp trimming at Q25 and MiXCR clone calling, and kept in-frame beta chains. Rows are unified per CDR3 protein, each entry keeping the most common DNA and genes. The V and J calls were determined by TCRdb, not by the authors. This sample is represented by more than 350,000 distinct CDR3 sequences; roughly 15% of them were singletons. Of the sample, roughly a fifth is held by the ten largest clones.

The chain couples TRBV28 to TRBJ2-7, with 11 bases matching TRBD1. The sequence came from a woman in her thirties with Graves' ophthalmopathy. The sequencing input was blood. The CDR3 loop reads CASSFRDRGIGEQYF. The DNA sequence is given as TGTGCCAGCAGTTTCCGGGACAGGGGGATCGGGGAGCAGTACTTC. Outside the CDR3, residues come from the reference TRBV28 and TRBJ2-7 proteins, so the full variable domain is: DVKVTQSSRYLVKRTGEKVFLECVQDMDHENMFWYRQDPGLGLRLIYFSYDVKMKEKGDIPEGYSVSREKKERFSLILESASTNQTSMYLCASSFRDRGIGEQYFGPGTRLTVT.